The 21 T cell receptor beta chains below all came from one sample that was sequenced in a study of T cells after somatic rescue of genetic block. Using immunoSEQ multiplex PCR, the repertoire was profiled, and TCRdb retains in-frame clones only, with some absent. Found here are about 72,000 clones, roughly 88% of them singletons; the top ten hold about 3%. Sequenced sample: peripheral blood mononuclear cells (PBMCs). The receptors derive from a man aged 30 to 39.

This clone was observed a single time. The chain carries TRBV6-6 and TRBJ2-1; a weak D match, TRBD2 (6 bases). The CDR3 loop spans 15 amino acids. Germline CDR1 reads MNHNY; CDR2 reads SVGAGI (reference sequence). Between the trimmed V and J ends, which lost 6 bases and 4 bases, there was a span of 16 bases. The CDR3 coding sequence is TGTGCCAGCAGCCTACCTAGCGAGGGGTACAATGAGCAGTTCTTC. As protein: CASSLPSEGYNEQFF.

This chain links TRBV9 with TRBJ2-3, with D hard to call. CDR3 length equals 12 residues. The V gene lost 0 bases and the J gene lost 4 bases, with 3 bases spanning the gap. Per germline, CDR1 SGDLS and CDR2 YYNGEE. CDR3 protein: CASSVGPDTQYF. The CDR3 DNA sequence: TGTGCCAGCAGCGTAGGTCCAGATACGCAGTATTTT.

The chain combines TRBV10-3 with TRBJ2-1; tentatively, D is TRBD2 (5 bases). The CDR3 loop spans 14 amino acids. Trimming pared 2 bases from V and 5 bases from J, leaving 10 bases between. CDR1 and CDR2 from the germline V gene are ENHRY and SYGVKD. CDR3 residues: CAISETGFDNEQFF. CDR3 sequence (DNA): TGTGCCATCAGTGAGACGGGATTCGACAATGAGCAGTTCTTC.

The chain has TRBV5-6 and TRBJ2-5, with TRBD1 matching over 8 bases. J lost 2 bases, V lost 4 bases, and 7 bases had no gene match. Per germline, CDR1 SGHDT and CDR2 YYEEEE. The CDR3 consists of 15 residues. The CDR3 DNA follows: TGTGCCAGCAGCGTTGACAGGGGATTTCAAGAGACCCAGTACTTC. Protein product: CASSVDRGFQETQYF.

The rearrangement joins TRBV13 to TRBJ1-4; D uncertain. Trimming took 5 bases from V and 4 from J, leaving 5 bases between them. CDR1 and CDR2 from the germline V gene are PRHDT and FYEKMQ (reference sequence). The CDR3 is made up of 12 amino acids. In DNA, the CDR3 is TGTGCCAGCAGCGGCAGTAATGAAAAACTGTTTTTT. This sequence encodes CASSGSNEKLFF.

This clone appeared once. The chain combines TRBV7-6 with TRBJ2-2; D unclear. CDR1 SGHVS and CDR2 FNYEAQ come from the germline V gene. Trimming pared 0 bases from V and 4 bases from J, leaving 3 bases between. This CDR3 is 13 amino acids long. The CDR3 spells CASSLASTGELFF. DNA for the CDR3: TGTGCCAGCAGCTTAGCTAGCACCGGGGAGCTGTTTTTT.

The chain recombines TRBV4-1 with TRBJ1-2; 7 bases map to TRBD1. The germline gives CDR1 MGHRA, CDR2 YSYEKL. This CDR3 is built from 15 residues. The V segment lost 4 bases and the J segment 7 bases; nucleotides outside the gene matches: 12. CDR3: CASSPLGRGVAGYTF. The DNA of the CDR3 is TGCGCCAGCAGCCCCTTGGGCAGGGGGGTAGCTGGCTACACCTTC.

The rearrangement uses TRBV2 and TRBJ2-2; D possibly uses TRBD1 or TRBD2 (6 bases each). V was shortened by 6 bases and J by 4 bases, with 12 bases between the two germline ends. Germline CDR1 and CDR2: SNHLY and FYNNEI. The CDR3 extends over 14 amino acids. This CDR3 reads CASRPGAATGELFF. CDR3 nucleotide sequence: TGTGCCAGCAGACCGGGGGCGGCCACCGGGGAGCTGTTTTTT.

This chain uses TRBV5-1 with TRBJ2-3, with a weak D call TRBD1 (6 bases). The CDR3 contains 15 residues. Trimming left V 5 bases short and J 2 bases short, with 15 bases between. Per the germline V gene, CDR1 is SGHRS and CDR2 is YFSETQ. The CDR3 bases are TGCGCCAGCAGAGGGGACATTCTCATCACAGATACGCAGTATTTT. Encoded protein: CASRGDILITDTQYF.

This CDR3 is CASSTLTGGGQPQHF. CDR3 sequence (DNA): TGTGCCAGTAGTACTCTGACAGGGGGAGGACAGCCCCAGCATTTT. The rearrangement uses TRBV19 and TRBJ1-5; 9 bases line up with TRBD1. V dropped 4 bases and J dropped 7; count of bases not matched to a gene: 8. The CDR3 covers 15 residues. CDR1 is LNHDA and CDR2 is SQIVND in the germline V gene (reference sequence).

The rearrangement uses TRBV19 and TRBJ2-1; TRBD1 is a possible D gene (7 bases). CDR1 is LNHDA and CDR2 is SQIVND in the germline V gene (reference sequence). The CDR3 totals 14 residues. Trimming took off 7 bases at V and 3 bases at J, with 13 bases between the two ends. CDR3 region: CASNAGQSYNEQFF. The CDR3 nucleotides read TGTGCCAGTAATGCGGGACAGAGCTACAATGAGCAGTTCTTC.

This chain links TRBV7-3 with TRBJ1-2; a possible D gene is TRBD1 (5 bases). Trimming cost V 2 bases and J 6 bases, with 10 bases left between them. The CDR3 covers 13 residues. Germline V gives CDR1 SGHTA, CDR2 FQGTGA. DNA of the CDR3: TGTGCCAGCAGCTTAGGCCCACAGGATGGCTACACCTTC. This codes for CASSLGPQDGYTF.

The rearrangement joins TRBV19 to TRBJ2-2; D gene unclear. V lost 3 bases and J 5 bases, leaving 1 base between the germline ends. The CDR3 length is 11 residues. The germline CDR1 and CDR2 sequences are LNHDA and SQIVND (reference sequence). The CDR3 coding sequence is TGTGCCAGTAGTATGACCGGGGAGCTGTTTTTT. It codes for CASSMTGELFF.

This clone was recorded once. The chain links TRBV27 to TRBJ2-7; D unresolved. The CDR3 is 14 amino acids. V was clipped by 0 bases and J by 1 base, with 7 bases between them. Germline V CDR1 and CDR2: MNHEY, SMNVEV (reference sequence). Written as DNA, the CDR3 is TGTGCCAGCAGTTTATCCAGCTTATCCTACGAGCAGTACTTC. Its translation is CASSLSSLSYEQYF.

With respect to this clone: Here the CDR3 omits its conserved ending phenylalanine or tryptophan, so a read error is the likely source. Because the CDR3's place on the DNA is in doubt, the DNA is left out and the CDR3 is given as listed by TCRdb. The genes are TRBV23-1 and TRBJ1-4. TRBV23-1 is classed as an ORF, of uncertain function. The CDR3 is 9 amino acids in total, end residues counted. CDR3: CASSQSWGN.

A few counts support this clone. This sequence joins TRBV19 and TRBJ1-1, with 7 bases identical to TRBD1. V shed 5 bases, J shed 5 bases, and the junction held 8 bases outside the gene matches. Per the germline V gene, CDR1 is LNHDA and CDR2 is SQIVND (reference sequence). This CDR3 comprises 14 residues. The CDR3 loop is CASSARDRRTEAFF. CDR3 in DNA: TGTGCCAGTAGTGCGCGGGACAGAAGGACTGAAGCTTTCTTT.

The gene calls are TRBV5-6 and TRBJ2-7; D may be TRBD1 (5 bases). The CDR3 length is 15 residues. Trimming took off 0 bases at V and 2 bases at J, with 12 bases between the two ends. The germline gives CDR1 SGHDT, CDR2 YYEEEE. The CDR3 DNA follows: TGTGCCAGCAGCTTGGCCGCAGGGTCTACCTACGAGCAGTACTTC. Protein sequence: CASSLAAGSTYEQYF.

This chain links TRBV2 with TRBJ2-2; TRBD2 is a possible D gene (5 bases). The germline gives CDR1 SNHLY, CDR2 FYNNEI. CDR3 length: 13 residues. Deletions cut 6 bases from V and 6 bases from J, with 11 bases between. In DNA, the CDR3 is TGTGCCAGCAGCCCCACGAGGGCCGGGGAGCTGTTTTTT. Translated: CASSPTRAGELFF.

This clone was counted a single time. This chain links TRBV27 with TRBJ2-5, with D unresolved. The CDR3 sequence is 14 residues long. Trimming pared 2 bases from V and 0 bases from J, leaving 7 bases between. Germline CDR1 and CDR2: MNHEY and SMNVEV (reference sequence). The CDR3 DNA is TGTGCCAGCAGTTTAAGCGCCTACCAAGAGACCCAGTACTTC. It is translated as CASSLSAYQETQYF.

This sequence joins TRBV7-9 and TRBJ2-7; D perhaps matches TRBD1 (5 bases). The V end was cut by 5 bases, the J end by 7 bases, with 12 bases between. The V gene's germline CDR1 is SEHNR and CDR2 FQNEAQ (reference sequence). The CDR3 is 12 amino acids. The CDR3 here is CASSRQGGEQYF. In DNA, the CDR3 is TGTGCCAGCAGCCGCCAGGGTGGTGAGCAGTACTTC.

As DNA, the CDR3 is TGCGCCAGCAGCTTTGTCTTGAGGACTTACAATGAGCAGTTCTTC. Translating gives CASSFVLRTYNEQFF. V gene TRBV5-1 combines with J gene TRBJ2-1; a possible D gene is TRBD2 (5 bases). Looked up from germline, CDR1 is SGHRS and CDR2 is YFSETQ. The CDR3 is 15 amino acids. Trimming stripped 2 bases from V and 4 bases from J, with 13 bases between. Combining the CDR3 with reference TRBV5-1 and TRBJ2-1 gives the whole variable domain KAGVTQTPRYLIKTRGQQVTLSCSPISGHRSVSWYQQTPGQGLQFLFEYFSETQRNKGNFPGRFSGRQFSNSRSEMNVSTLELGDSALYLCASSFVLRTYNEQFFGPGTRLTVL.